In its sample, the clone carrying this T cell receptor (beta chain) was seen once. The sample's time point: recipient sample about 28 days before transplant, after cytoreduction. The CDR3 runs to 12 residues. CDR1 is PRHDT and CDR2 is FYEKMQ in the germline V gene (reference sequence). V was shortened by 5 bases and J by 4 bases, with 9 bases between the two germline ends. This entry comes from a study of T cell clonotyping in hematopoietic cell transplantation. The repertoire was sequenced with immunoSEQ multiplex PCR; TCRdb's copy has only in-frame clones and lacks some. This sample carries about 9,000 clones, roughly nine tenths of them seen once, and the ten largest clones take 27%.

The chain is built from TRBV13 and TRBJ2-7; no definite D call. Source: peripheral blood mononuclear cells, taken before stem cell transplant. This sequence originates from a woman aged 55-69 years with acute myeloid leukemia. Some clones in this sample may be carry-over from other donors' samples. CDR3 in amino acids: CASSHSTYEQYF. CDR3 DNA sequence: TGTGCCAGCAGCCACAGCACTTACGAGCAGTACTTC.